This is a list of T cell receptor beta chains from one sample in a study of T cells in Graves' hyperthyroidism and ophthalmopathy. Each CDR3 protein is one row after TCRdb ran MiXCR on the multiplex PCR reads. The sample lists some 250,000 distinct CDR3 sequences, nearly 15% occurring once. The sample taken for sequencing was blood. These receptor sequences come from a woman between 50 and 59 years old with Graves' hyperthyroidism that later progressed to Graves' ophthalmopathy. The CDR3 runs from the conserved cysteine through the conserved F or W. A D gene is named only where the DNA matches it firmly. Size is omitted from some rows. Given values are once, few, many or a class for expanded clones.

clone_size	v_call	d_call	j_call	cdr3_aa	cdr3_nt
many	TRBV20-1	.	TRBJ2-7	CSTSGSGPPYEQYF	TGCAGTACGTCCGGTTCGGGGCCACCCTACGAGCAGTACTTC
many	TRBV11-3	TRBD2	TRBJ2-1	CASSPYPSGEYNEQFF	TGTGCCAGCAGCCCATACCCTAGCGGGGAATACAATGAGCAGTTCTTC
few	TRBV18	.	TRBJ1-5	CASSPNSGDQPQHF	TGTGCCAGCTCGCCTAACAGTGGCGATCAGCCCCAGCATTTT
few	TRBV5-4	TRBD2	TRBJ2-1	CASSLGGTINEQFF	TGTGCCAGCAGCCTTGGGGGGACTATCAATGAGCAGTTCTTC
few	TRBV20-1	.	TRBJ1-4	CSASSDSINEKLFF	TGCAGTGCTAGTTCGGACAGTATTAATGAAAAACTGTTTTTT
.	TRBV5-1	TRBD2	TRBJ2-1	CASTLGEREGPYNEQFF	TGCGCCAGCACCTTGGGTGAGCGGGAGGGCCCTTACAATGAGCAGTTCTTC
many	TRBV12-3/TRBV12-4	TRBD2	TRBJ2-1	CASSLALGTSGSKSNEQFF	TGTGCCAGCAGTTTAGCCCTTGGGACTAGCGGGAGTAAGAGCAATGAGCAGTTCTTC
.	TRBV5-6	TRBD2	TRBJ2-3	CASSSSGTSGSSDTQYF	TGTGCCAGCAGCTCATCTGGGACTAGCGGGAGCTCAGATACGCAGTATTTT
many	TRBV2	.	TRBJ1-5	CASSLYLGGSNQPQHF	TGTGCCAGCAGCCTCTACCTGGGGGGTAGCAATCAGCCCCAGCATTTT
many	TRBV7-9	TRBD2	TRBJ2-3	CASSQGSVAGGPGKEDTQYF	TGTGCCAGCAGCCAGGGGTCGGTAGCGGGAGGGCCCGGGAAAGAGGATACGCAGTATTTT
many	TRBV4-1	TRBD2	TRBJ2-7	CASSFLAGGSYEQYF	TGCGCCAGCAGCTTCCTAGCGGGAGGCTCCTACGAGCAGTACTTC
few	TRBV5-1	.	TRBJ1-6	CASSLENDSPLHF	TGCGCCAGCAGCTTGGAAAATGATTCACCCCTCCACTTT
.	TRBV10-1	TRBD2	TRBJ2-2	CASSESGRRTGELFF	TGCGCCAGCAGTGAGAGCGGGAGGAGGACCGGGGAGCTGTTTTTT
.	TRBV19	.	TRBJ1-1	CASSIDRYREAFF	TGTGCCAGTAGTATAGATCGGTATCGGGAAGCTTTCTTT
many	TRBV20-1	TRBD2	TRBJ2-3	CSANFHRLAGRTDTQYF	TGCAGTGCTAATTTTCATAGACTAGCGGGAAGGACAGATACGCAGTATTTT
.	TRBV7-8	.	TRBJ2-3	CASSLKPPFGISTDTQYF	TGTGCCAGCAGCTTAAAGCCCCCTTTCGGCATCAGCACAGATACGCAGTATTTT
many	TRBV5-1	TRBD2	TRBJ2-3	CASSTIAGARDTQYF	TGCGCCAGCAGCACCATAGCGGGAGCCCGCGATACGCAGTATTTT
.	TRBV5-6	.	TRBJ1-5	CASSRLSQPQHF	TGTGCCAGCAGCCGCTTAAGTCAGCCCCAGCATTTT
many	TRBV28	.	TRBJ2-7	CASSLTPGIIAYEQYF	TGTGCCAGCAGTTTGACTCCCGGGATTATTGCCTACGAGCAGTACTTC
many	TRBV11-2	TRBD1	TRBJ1-1	CASSGNRGFTEAFF	TGTGCCAGCAGCGGCAACAGGGGTTTCACTGAAGCTTTCTTT
.	TRBV6-5	.	TRBJ2-7	CASSYTTDSYEQYF	TGTGCCAGCAGTTACACAACCGACAGCTACGAGCAGTACTTC
many	TRBV28	.	TRBJ2-7	CASSATGPYEQYF	TGTGCCAGCAGTGCAACAGGGCCCTACGAGCAGTACTTC
.	TRBV10-2	.	TRBJ2-1	CASSDTQGYEQFF	TGCGCCAGCAGTGACACTCAGGGGTATGAGCAGTTCTTC
few	TRBV10-3	TRBD1	TRBJ2-7	CAIRGTGQYEQYF	TGTGCCATCAGGGGGACAGGTCAATACGAGCAGTACTTC
few	TRBV19	.	TRBJ1-5	CASSITQGSGPQHF	TGTGCCAGTAGTATCACGCAGGGGTCAGGCCCCCAGCATTTT
few	TRBV4-1	.	TRBJ1-6	CASSQEQRLYNSPLHF	TGCGCCAGCAGCCAAGAACAGCGACTCTATAATTCACCCCTCCACTTT
few	TRBV7-9	.	TRBJ1-1	CASSPTAEYEAFF	TGTGCCAGCAGCCCTACAGCTGAGTATGAAGCTTTCTTT
.	TRBV4-1	.	TRBJ1-1	CASSTGRLGNTEAFF	TGCGCCAGCAGCACTGGACGGTTAGGTAACACTGAAGCTTTCTTT
many	TRBV5-1	.	TRBJ2-6	CASSLDSGANVLTF	TGCGCCAGCAGCTTGGACTCGGGGGCCAACGTCCTGACTTTC
many	TRBV5-1	.	TRBJ2-7	CASSLISGGVPYEQYF	TGCGCCAGCAGCCTCATCTCAGGAGGGGTCCCCTACGAGCAGTACTTC
many	TRBV9	.	TRBJ2-5	CASSPPTGLRAQYF	TGTGCCAGCAGCCCGCCGACAGGCCTCCGGGCCCAGTACTTC
.	TRBV5-1	.	TRBJ1-3	CASSLGQDGGNTIYF	TGCGCCAGCAGCTTGGGACAGGACGGAGGAAACACCATATATTTT
many	TRBV2	.	TRBJ1-6	CASRARRSPLHF	TGTGCCAGCAGAGCCCGAAGATCACCCCTCCACTTT
many	TRBV29-1	.	TRBJ1-1	CSVEKEGVGTEAFF	TGCAGCGTTGAAAAGGAGGGGGTTGGAACTGAAGCTTTCTTT
few	TRBV3-1	TRBD1	TRBJ1-6	CAPYDRGCGAPLHF	TGTGCCCCTTATGACAGGGGGTGTGGGGCACCCCTCCACTTT
many	TRBV9	.	TRBJ1-1	CASSASWRDVNTEAFF	TGTGCCAGCAGCGCTAGCTGGAGGGATGTGAACACTGAAGCTTTCTTT
many	TRBV7-3	TRBD2	TRBJ2-5	CASSSGLAETQYF	TGTGCCAGCAGCTCCGGACTAGCGGAGACCCAGTACTTC
.	TRBV28	.	TRBJ2-7	CASIPGDSYEQYF	TGTGCCAGCATTCCGGGGGACAGCTACGAGCAGTACTTC
few	TRBV20-1	TRBD2	TRBJ2-1	CSASDGRAYNEQFF	TGCAGTGCTAGTGACGGGAGGGCCTACAATGAGCAGTTCTTC
many	TRBV29-1	.	TRBJ2-5	CSALGPSQETQYF	TGCAGCGCCCTCGGGCCTTCCCAAGAGACCCAGTACTTC